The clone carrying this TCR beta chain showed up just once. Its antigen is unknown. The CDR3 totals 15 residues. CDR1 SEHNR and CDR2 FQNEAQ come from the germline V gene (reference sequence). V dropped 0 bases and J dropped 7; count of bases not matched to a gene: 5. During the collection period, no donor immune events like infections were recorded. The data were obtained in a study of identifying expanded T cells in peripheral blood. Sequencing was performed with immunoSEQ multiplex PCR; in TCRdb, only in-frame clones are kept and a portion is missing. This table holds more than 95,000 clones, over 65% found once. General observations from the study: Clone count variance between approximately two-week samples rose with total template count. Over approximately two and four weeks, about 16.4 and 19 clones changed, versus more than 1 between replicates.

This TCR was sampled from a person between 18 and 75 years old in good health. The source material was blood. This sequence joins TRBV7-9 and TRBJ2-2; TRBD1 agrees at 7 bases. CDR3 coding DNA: TGTGCCAGCAGCTTAGCAGGGGGCTCAGGCGGGGAGCTGTTTTTT. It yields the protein CASSLAGGSGGELFF.